This T cell receptor (beta chain) is drawn from a study of blood T cell repertoires in COVID-19. Germline assignment: CDR1 LGHDT and CDR2 YNNKEL (reference sequence). V lost 3 bases and J lost 0; bases outside the gene matches: 9. CDR3 size: 18 residues. Per the study methods: The authors estimated nucleated cell counts from reference gene primer amplification. The assay was immunoSEQ multiplex PCR, and TCRdb's table has in-frame clones only and misses some. Clone size and V and J calls were adopted from that table, with D and trimming inferred from the DNA. The sample yields some 42,000 clones, around four fifths seen once.

V usage is TRBV3-1 (or the pseudogene TRBV3-2) and J usage is TRBJ2-1, with TRBD2 identical over 9 bases. The receptor's source is a man in his forties or fifties with active COVID-19. Specimen: peripheral blood. The CDR3 nucleotides are TGTGCCAGCAGCCAGGCGAGCGGGGGGACACGCTCCTACAATGAGCAGTTCTTC. It codes for CASSQASGGTRSYNEQFF.